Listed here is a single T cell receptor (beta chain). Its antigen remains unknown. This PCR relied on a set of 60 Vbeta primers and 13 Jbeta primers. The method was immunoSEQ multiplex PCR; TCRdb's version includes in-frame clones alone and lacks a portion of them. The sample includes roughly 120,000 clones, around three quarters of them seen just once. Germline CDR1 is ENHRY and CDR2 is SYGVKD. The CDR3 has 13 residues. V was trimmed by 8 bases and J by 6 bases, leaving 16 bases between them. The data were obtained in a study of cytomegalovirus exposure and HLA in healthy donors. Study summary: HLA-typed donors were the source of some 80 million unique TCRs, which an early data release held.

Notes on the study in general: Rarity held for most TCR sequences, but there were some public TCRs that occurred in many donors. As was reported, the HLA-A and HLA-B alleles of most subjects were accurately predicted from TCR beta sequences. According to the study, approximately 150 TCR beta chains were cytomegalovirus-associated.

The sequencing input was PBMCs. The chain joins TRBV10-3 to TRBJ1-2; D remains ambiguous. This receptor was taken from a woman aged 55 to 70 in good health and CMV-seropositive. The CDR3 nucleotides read TGTGCCATCGGGGATGTTTGGGAGGATGGCTACACCTTC. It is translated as CAIGDVWEDGYTF.